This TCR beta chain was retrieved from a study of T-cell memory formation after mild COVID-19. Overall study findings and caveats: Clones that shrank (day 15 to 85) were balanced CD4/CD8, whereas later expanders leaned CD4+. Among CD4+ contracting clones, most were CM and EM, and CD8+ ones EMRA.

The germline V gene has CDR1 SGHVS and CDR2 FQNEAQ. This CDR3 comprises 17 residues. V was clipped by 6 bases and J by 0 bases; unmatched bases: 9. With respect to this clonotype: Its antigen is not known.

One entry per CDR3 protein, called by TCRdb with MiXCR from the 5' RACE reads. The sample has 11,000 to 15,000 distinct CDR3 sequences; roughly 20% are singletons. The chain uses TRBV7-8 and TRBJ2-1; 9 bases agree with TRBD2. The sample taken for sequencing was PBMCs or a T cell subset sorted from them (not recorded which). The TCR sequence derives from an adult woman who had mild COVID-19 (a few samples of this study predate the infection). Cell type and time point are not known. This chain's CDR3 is CASSYPSGANSYNEQFF. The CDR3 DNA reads TGTGCCAGCAGTTACCCTAGCGGGGCGAACTCCTACAATGAGCAGTTCTTC.